Shown below are 21 T cell receptor beta chains from a single sample sequenced in a study of T cells in Graves' hyperthyroidism and ophthalmopathy. Amplification of TCR beta CDR3 regions used RNA as the template. HTBI primers were the set used in a first-round RT-PCR of the TCR CDR3. MiXCR, run by TCRdb on the multiplex PCR reads, gives a single entry per CDR3 protein. The sample records hundreds of thousands of distinct CDR3 sequences, roughly 40% being singletons. The source material was blood. Every receptor here comes from a man between 18 and 29 years old with Graves' hyperthyroidism.

This clonotype was recorded at least ten times. The chain uses TRBV19 and TRBJ2-5; 8 bases match TRBD2. The V gene's germline CDR1 is LNHDA and CDR2 SQIVND (reference sequence). J was trimmed by 3 bases and V by 3 bases; bases with no gene match: 0. CDR3 size: 13 residues. The CDR3 here is CASSIGGEETQYF. The CDR3 region has the DNA TGTGCCAGTAGTATCGGGGGGGAAGAGACCCAGTACTTC.

On this clonotype itself: Being one base from a much bigger clone, this may be a read error. Here the CDR3 omits its conserved ending phenylalanine or tryptophan, so a read error is the likely source. The gene calls are TRBV29-1 and TRBJ2-5; 8 bases are shared with TRBD2. Trimming removed 1 base from V and 5 bases from J; junction bases left unmatched: 9. CDR1 and CDR2 (germline): SQVTM, ANQGSEA. The length of the CDR3 is 15 residues. CDR3 in amino acids: CSVEARGGPRETQYL. CDR3 bases: TGCAGCGTTGAAGCCCGGGGGGGACCTAGGGAGACCCAGTACCTC.

This clonotype showed up just a few times. V and J are TRBV12-3 or TRBV12-4 and TRBJ1-1; D is undetermined. V was pared by 6 bases and J by 10 bases, with 15 bases between. This CDR3 has 12 residues. The CDR3 spells CASSPSGIGAFF. Here the CDR3 DNA reads TGTGCCAGCAGCCCTAGCGGTATCGGAGCTTTCTTT.

The V call is TRBV20-1, the J call TRBJ2-2; 11 bases are a match to TRBD2. The CDR3 extends over 17 amino acids. With V trimmed by 2 bases and J by 0 bases, 5 bases remained unmatched. The germline gives CDR1 DFQATT, CDR2 SNEGSKA (reference sequence). In DNA form, the CDR3 reads TGCAGTGCTAGAAGGCTAGCGGGGGGTTCGAACACCGGGGAGCTGTTTTTT. Encoded protein: CSARRLAGGSNTGELFF.

This clonotype was found many times. The chain uses TRBV5-1 and TRBJ2-7, with D maybe TRBD1 (5 bases). CDR1 is SGHRS and CDR2 is YFSETQ in the germline V gene. V gave up 0 bases and J gave up 1 base, with 11 bases separating them. The CDR3 totals 15 residues. CDR3 DNA: TGCGCCAGCAGCTTGGGCAGGGAAGCGTCCTACGAGCAGTACTTC. It encodes CASSLGREASYEQYF.

This clonotype has a single count. At one of its ends the junction is not consistent with the germline gene, which may arise from a read error. CDR3 nucleotides: TGTGCCAGCAGTTACTCGGTCGGGACAGGGGGGGGCGAGCAGTACTTC. This gives the protein CASSYSVGTGGGEQYF. V gene TRBV24-1 combines with J gene TRBJ2-7; 11 bases are shared with TRBD1. CDR1 is KGHDR, CDR2 SFDVKD, per germline. The CDR3 is 16 residues long.

The chain is built from TRBV6-5 and TRBJ2-7; the match to TRBD1 covers 7 bases. The CDR3 runs 15 residues. CDR1 is MNHEY, CDR2 SVGAGI, per germline. The V gene end was trimmed by 7 bases and the J gene end by 6 bases; junction bases not matched to a gene: 15. CDR3 sequence: CASTTSRDSFPEQYF. The CDR3 nucleotides are TGTGCCAGCACCACGTCCCGGGACAGCTTTCCCGAGCAGTACTTC.

This clonotype was picked up many times. This chain uses TRBV2 with TRBJ1-1; no clear D gene. The CDR3 spans 13 residues. The germline CDR1 and CDR2 sequences are SNHLY and FYNNEI. Trimming took 2 bases from V and 10 from J, leaving 14 bases between them. The CDR3 reads CASSEPGTGGAFF. CDR3 in DNA: TGTGCCAGCAGTGAACCGGGCACCGGAGGAGCTTTCTTT.

Ten or more counts support this clonotype. The rearrangement joins TRBV7-9 to TRBJ1-5, with TRBD1 matching over 9 bases. The CDR3 totals 16 residues. Germline V gene lookup returns CDR1 SEHNR and CDR2 FQNEAQ (reference sequence). J was trimmed by 0 bases and V by 4 bases; bases with no gene match: 4. The CDR3 protein is CASSYGTGHSNQPQHF. CDR3 DNA: TGTGCCAGCAGCTATGGGACAGGGCATAGCAATCAGCCCCAGCATTTT.

This clonotype was detected a few times. This chain links TRBV9 with TRBJ1-5; no clear D. The V and J ends lost 3 bases and 0 bases respectively, with 13 bases between them. The CDR3 consists of 16 residues. Germline CDR1 and CDR2: SGDLS and YYNGEE. The CDR3 loop is CASSGDPNYSNQPQHF. CDR3 sequence (DNA): TGTGCCAGCAGCGGTGACCCCAATTATAGCAATCAGCCCCAGCATTTT.

This clonotype has just a few counts. V and J are TRBV7-9 and TRBJ2-5; D call uncertain. V shed 5 bases and J shed 1 base, with 11 bases lying between them. This CDR3 is 14 amino acids long. The germline gives CDR1 SEHNR, CDR2 FQNEAQ (reference sequence). For the CDR3, the DNA is TGTGCCAGCAGCCAAGATGTCTTCCAAGAGACCCAGTACTTC. Translated: CASSQDVFQETQYF.

The rearrangement joins TRBV25-1 to TRBJ2-6, with a possible D match to TRBD1 (5 bases). The V gene lost 2 bases and the J gene lost 2 bases, with 10 bases spanning the gap. The CDR3 spans 16 residues. Germline CDR1 and CDR2: MGHDK and SYGVNS. The CDR3 reads CASSEARGPGANVLTF. Written as DNA, the CDR3 is TGTGCCAGCAGTGAAGCTAGGGGTCCTGGGGCCAACGTCCTGACTTTC.

This chain links TRBV6-1 with TRBJ1-4; unclear D gene. The CDR3 sequence is 16 residues long. Germline loops: CDR1 MNHNS, CDR2 SASEGT. Trimming removed 5 bases at V and 0 bases at J, with 13 bases between. The CDR3 spells CASSTQLRATNEKLFF. CDR3 DNA sequence: TGTGCCAGCAGTACACAACTAAGGGCAACTAATGAAAAACTGTTTTTT.

V gene TRBV10-3 combines with J gene TRBJ2-7, with D hard to call. CDR1 is ENHRY, CDR2 SYGVKD, per germline. V was pared by 10 bases and J by 5 bases, with 15 bases between. This CDR3 region has 12 residues. The CDR3 DNA reads as TGTGCCAGCACCGCCTCGGGCCACGAGCAGTACTTC. Translation: CASTASGHEQYF.

This clonotype has at least ten counts. This chain links TRBV7-9 with TRBJ1-5; 10 bases are shared with TRBD1. The V segment lost 5 bases and the J segment 6 bases; nucleotides outside the gene matches: 7. CDR1 SEHNR and CDR2 FQNEAQ come from the germline V gene (reference sequence). The CDR3 consists of 15 residues. CDR3 bases: TGTGCCAGCAGCCCGACAGGGGGCGAAATTCAGCCCCAGCATTTT. Translating gives CASSPTGGEIQPQHF.

This clonotype was counted many times. The chain combines TRBV7-2 with TRBJ2-5; D is uncertain. The ends were cut back, 2 bases at V and 4 bases at J, with 5 bases in the middle. Germline V gives CDR1 SGHTA, CDR2 FQGNSA. The CDR3 is 12 amino acids. CDR3 nucleotides: TGTGCCAGCAGCTTAATGGTAGAGACCCAGTACTTC. Its translation: CASSLMVETQYF.

This chain links TRBV15 with TRBJ1-2, with a possible D match to TRBD1 (5 bases). Germline V CDR1 and CDR2: LNHNV, YYDKDF (reference sequence). The V end lost 3 bases, the J end lost 3 bases, and 17 bases lay between the germline ends. The CDR3 covers 16 residues. The CDR3: CATSSYSLGPDYGYTF. DNA of the CDR3: TGTGCCACCAGCAGTTACTCCTTGGGGCCGGACTATGGCTACACCTTC.

The rearrangement uses TRBV7-2 and TRBJ2-5; TRBD2 matches at 7 bases. After removal of 3 bases from V and 5 bases from J, the junction contained 6 bases not matched to a gene. This CDR3 is built from 14 residues. Per the germline V gene, CDR1 is SGHTA and CDR2 is FQGNSA. The CDR3, as DNA: TGTGCCAGCAGCTTGGGAGGGACTAAGGAGACCCAGTACTTC. Its translation is CASSLGGTKETQYF.

This clonotype has a handful of counts. J is TRBJ1-4 and V is TRBV19; a possible D gene is TRBD1 (5 bases). Trimming stripped 7 bases from V and 7 bases from J, with 22 bases between. Germline-derived CDR1 and CDR2 are LNHDA and SQIVND (reference sequence). The CDR3 is 16 amino acids. In DNA, the CDR3 is TGTGCCAGTACCCGCCAGGCTCCTCCCGGGGGTGAAAAACTGTTTTTT. Translated: CASTRQAPPGGEKLFF.

This sequence joins TRBV7-8 and TRBJ1-4, with TRBD1 identical over 8 bases. The CDR3 totals 14 residues. V dropped 8 bases and J dropped 6; count of bases not matched to a gene: 8. Germline CDR1 and CDR2: SGHVS and FQNEAQ. For the CDR3, the DNA is TGTGCCAGCTCAAAGACAGGGGCTGATGAAAAACTGTTTTTT. Its protein product is CASSKTGADEKLFF. The entire variable domain, with the rest obtained from reference TRBV7-8 and TRBJ1-4, is as follows: GAGVSQSPRYKVAKRGQDVALRCDPISGHVSLFWYQQALGQGPEFLTYFQNEAQLDKSGLPSDRFFAERPEGSVSTLKIQRTQQEDSAVYLCASSKTGADEKLFFGSGTQLSVL.

In its sample, this clonotype was seen a few times. J is TRBJ1-1 and V is TRBV7-2; no definite D call. Germline-derived CDR1 and CDR2 are SGHTA and FQGNSA. V was shortened by 5 bases and J by 5 bases, with 24 bases between the two germline ends. The CDR3 extends over 17 amino acids. The CDR3 nucleotides are TGTGCCAGCAGCCCCTCCGTAGGTCGACTAAAAGGGACTGAAGCTTTCTTT. Its translation: CASSPSVGRLKGTEAFF. Filled out from reference TRBV7-2 and TRBJ1-1, the complete variable domain reads GAGVSQSPSNKVTEKGKDVELRCDPISGHTALYWYRQSLGQGLEFLIYFQGNSAPDKSGLPSDRFSAERTGGSVSTLTIQRTQQEDSAVYLCASSPSVGRLKGTEAFFGQGTRLTVV.